The 29 T cell receptor beta chains below come from one sample, sequenced in a study of T cell clonality in common variable immunodeficiency. Method: immunoSEQ multiplex PCR; TCRdb's copy keeps in-frame clones and lacks some. This sample has 42,000 or so clones, each found more than once. The sequencing sample was made of peripheral blood mononuclear cells. These receptors were taken from a person aged 18 to 75 in good health.

This clone has at least ten counts. The read terminates 3 residues ahead of where the CDR3 ends, so the germline J gene completes it. V usage is TRBV12-3 or TRBV12-4 and J usage is TRBJ2-3; D not resolved. This CDR3 is 12 amino acids long. V was clipped by 3 bases and J by 6 bases, with 7 bases between them. The part of the CDR3 DNA that was read is TGTGCCAGCAGTTTTAGTTCTGATACG. This encodes CASSFSSDT. The full CDR3 is CASSFSSDTQYF.

This clone came up many times. The junction departs from the called germline gene at one end, perhaps through a read error. The CDR3 end lies 3 residues beyond the end of the read and is filled in from the germline J gene. The chain combines TRBV4-2 with TRBJ2-3, with 10 bases fitting TRBD2. The CDR3 totals 15 residues. Germline assignment: CDR1 LGHNA and CDR2 YNFKEQ. The CDR3 DNA, read in part, is TGCGCCAGCAGCCAAGACGCTAGCGGGGGAGATACG. Translating gives CASSQDASGGDT. The CDR3 in full is CASSQDASGGDTQYF.

There are a few counts of this clone. From the germline J gene comes the end of the CDR3, since the read stops 3 residues before it. V gene TRBV7-3 combines with J gene TRBJ2-3; 15 nucleotides agree with TRBD2. This CDR3 is 17 amino acids long. Germline-derived CDR1 and CDR2 are SGHTA and FQGTGA. The covered CDR3 bases are TGTGCCAGCAGCCCAGGGACTAGCGGGAGGATCCAAGAGGCG. Residues: CASSPGTSGRIQEA. The complete CDR3 reads CASSPGTSGRIQEAQYF.

This clone was observed many times. CDR3 DNA (partial): TGTGCCAGCAGCCCCCGGGACAGGAGGTATAATTCACCC. Amino acid sequence: CASSPRDRRYNSP. In full, the CDR3 is CASSPRDRRYNSPLHF. The chain has TRBV12-3 or TRBV12-4 and TRBJ1-6, with 8 bases that match TRBD1. The read comes to an end 3 residues before the CDR3 does, leaving the germline J gene to fill in the end. The CDR3 is 16 amino acids. Trimming cost V 6 bases and J 4 bases; bases outside gene matches: 8.

The sample holds a few counts of this clone. This chain's CDR3 is CASIQRSSYDYTF. CDR3 DNA (partial): TGTGCCAGTATTCAGCGTAGCTCCTACGAC. V gene TRBV19 combines with J gene TRBJ1-2; D not resolved. The sequence runs out 3 residues before the end of the CDR3; the remainder is reconstructed from the germline J gene. The CDR3 sequence is 13 residues long. The V gene's germline CDR1 is LNHDA and CDR2 SQIVND (reference sequence).

This clone was recorded at least ten times. The CDR3 end lies 3 residues beyond the end of the read and is filled in from the germline J gene. The chain couples TRBV5-1 to TRBJ2-2; the match to TRBD2 covers 9 bases. CDR3 length: 14 residues. Looked up from germline, CDR1 is SGHRS and CDR2 is YFSETQ. V was clipped by 4 bases and J by 5 bases; unmatched bases: 3. CDR3 in amino acids: CASSLSGSTGELFF. The CDR3 bases that were read are TGCGCCAGCAGCCTTAGCGGGAGTACCGGGGAG.

A note on this clone: The read ends 3 residues shy of where the CDR3 ends; the end is completed using the germline J gene. The V gene is TRBV18, the J gene TRBJ1-1; 8 bases are shared with TRBD1. The CDR3 totals 14 residues. CDR1 is KGHSH and CDR2 is LQKENI in the germline V gene. J was trimmed by 4 bases and V by 3 bases; bases with no gene match: 4. The DNA read from the CDR3 is TGTGCCAGCTCACCCTCACAGGGGGGCACTGAA. Residues: CASSPSQGGTE. The full CDR3 protein is CASSPSQGGTEAFF.

This clone has ten or more counts. The CDR3 end lies 3 residues beyond the end of the read and is filled in from the germline J gene. The chain combines TRBV30 with TRBJ1-3; 10 nucleotides align to TRBD1. There are 13 residues in the CDR3. Trimming removed 5 bases from V and 2 bases from J; junction bases left unmatched: 0. Germline V gene data show CDR1 as GTSNPN and CDR2 as SVGIG (reference sequence). The CDR3 here is CAWDRGPGNTIYF. CDR3 DNA (partial): TGTGCCTGGGACAGGGGGCCTGGAAACACC.

A note on this clone: The DNA ends 3 residues before the CDR3 does, and the rest of the CDR3 is filled in from the germline J gene. V is TRBV6-1 and J is TRBJ1-2, with D uncertain. This CDR3 comprises 15 residues. CDR1 MNHNS and CDR2 SASEGT come from the germline V gene. CDR3 amino acids: CASSVGLAGHNDYTF. The sequenced CDR3 bases are TGTGCCAGCAGTGTTGGGCTAGCGGGCCACAATGAC.

In this sample, this clone turned up many times. The read finishes 3 residues shy of the CDR3 end, and the germline J gene is used to complete it. The chain recombines TRBV5-1 with TRBJ2-7; 9 nucleotides align to TRBD1. V lost 2 bases and J lost 3; bases outside the gene matches: 6. The CDR3 is made up of 15 amino acids. Germline-derived CDR1 and CDR2 are SGHRS and YFSETQ. CDR3 bases read: TGCGCCAGCAGCTTCGGGACAGGGACCGTCTACGAG. Encoded protein: CASSFGTGTVYE. The whole CDR3 is CASSFGTGTVYEQYF.

This clone occurred many times. The sequence runs out 3 residues before the end of the CDR3; the remainder is reconstructed from the germline J gene. This chain joins TRBV6-2 or TRBV6-3 and TRBJ1-1, with D hard to call. Trimming took off 4 bases at V and 2 bases at J, with 17 bases between the two ends. The germline V gene encodes CDR1 MNHEY and CDR2 SVGEGT. The CDR3 spans 16 residues. The CDR3 spells CASSSPPQVDNTEAFF. The DNA read from the CDR3 is TGTGCCAGCAGTTCCCCGCCTCAGGTCGACAACACTGAA.

This clone has at least ten counts. The sequenced CDR3 bases are TGTGCCAGCAGCTTAGTCCGGAACACCGGGGAG. Its translation is CASSLVRNTGE. The CDR3 as a whole reads CASSLVRNTGELFF. The gene calls are TRBV7-2 and TRBJ2-2; D unresolved. The read comes to an end 3 residues before the CDR3 does, leaving the germline J gene to fill in the end. The V end was cut by 1 base, the J end by 1 base, with 4 bases between. Germline V gives CDR1 SGHTA, CDR2 FQGNSA. This CDR3 has 14 amino acids.

This clone was recorded at least ten times. The sequence runs out 3 residues before the end of the CDR3; the remainder is reconstructed from the germline J gene. The rearrangement joins TRBV5-1 to TRBJ1-1, with D unclear. The CDR3 runs 13 residues. From germline, CDR1 is SGHRS and CDR2 YFSETQ. V was trimmed by 5 bases and J by 1 base, leaving 9 bases between them. Incomplete CDR3 DNA: TGCGCCAGCAGTCGGGGAGGGAACACTGAA. Translation: CASSRGGNTE. The whole CDR3 protein is CASSRGGNTEAFF.

Many counts were recorded for this clone. The read finishes 3 residues shy of the CDR3 end, and the germline J gene is used to complete it. The chain joins TRBV7-2 to TRBJ1-4; TRBD1 might be the D (5 bases). This CDR3 has 14 residues. Looked up from germline, CDR1 is SGHTA and CDR2 is FQGNSA. V dropped 3 bases and J dropped 3 bases, with 8 bases sitting between them. The CDR3 loop is CASSLTDSNEKLFF. Incomplete CDR3 DNA: TGTGCCAGCAGCTTGACAGATTCTAATGAAAAA.

There are many counts of this clone. The read ends 3 residues shy of where the CDR3 ends; the end is completed using the germline J gene. V is TRBV5-1 and J is TRBJ1-6; 7 bases map to TRBD1. CDR1 is SGHRS, CDR2 YFSETQ, per germline. CDR3 length: 17 amino acids. V lost 0 bases and J lost 7; bases outside the gene matches: 10. CDR3 region: CASSLVTGEGVNSPLHF. CDR3 DNA, as far as it was read: TGCGCCAGCAGCTTGGTAACAGGGGAGGGGGTAAATTCACCC.

The sample holds many counts of this clone. With the read ending 3 residues before the CDR3 end, the germline J gene is used to fill in that end. This chain links TRBV5-1 with TRBJ1-4; possible D gene TRBD1, 5 bases. This CDR3 spans 13 amino acids. Germline values: CDR1 SGHRS, CDR2 YFSETQ. V gave up 4 bases and J gave up 5 bases, with 9 bases separating them. The CDR3 sequence: CASSPTENEKLFF. CDR3 DNA (partial): TGCGCCAGCAGCCCGACAGAAAATGAAAAA.

This clone was counted many times. With the read ending 3 residues before the CDR3 end, the germline J gene is used to fill in that end. This chain links TRBV2 with TRBJ2-3, with 7 bases aligning to TRBD1. CDR1 and CDR2 from the germline V gene are SNHLY and FYNNEI. There are 13 residues in the CDR3. Losses at the gene ends were 8 bases for V and 5 bases for J; bases not matched to a gene: 7. The part of the CDR3 DNA that was read is TGTGCCAGCGCGGCGAACAGGGGAGATACG. It translates to CASAANRGDT. The full CDR3 sequence reads CASAANRGDTQYF.

This clone was seen ten or more times. The missing CDR3 end, 3 residues past where the read stops, is filled in from the germline J gene. This chain uses TRBV4-2 with TRBJ2-3; TRBD2 is a possible D gene (7 bases). The CDR3 has 17 amino acids. V was clipped by 4 bases and J by 4 bases, with 21 bases between them. Looked up from germline, CDR1 is LGHNA and CDR2 is YNFKEQ. The covered CDR3 bases are TGTGCCAGCAGCCCCGGAGGGGGGGGAGGGCCTTCAGATACG. Residues: CASSPGGGGGPSDT. The whole CDR3 is CASSPGGGGGPSDTQYF.

This clone was picked up many times. The missing CDR3 end, 3 residues past where the read stops, is filled in from the germline J gene. The rearrangement joins TRBV23-1 to TRBJ2-2; perhaps TRBD1 as D (6 bases). TRBV23-1 has ORF status, its function being uncertain. Trimming cost V 4 bases and J 1 base, with 19 bases left between them. The length of the CDR3 is 18 residues. This CDR3 is CASSPKGVRGVNTGELFF. CDR3 DNA, as far as it was read: TGCGCCAGCAGTCCGAAGGGGGTCAGGGGCGTGAACACCGGGGAG.

This clone was seen many times. Read coverage stops 3 residues before the CDR3 terminus; the germline J gene supplies the remainder. The chain joins TRBV7-9 to TRBJ1-4; no reliable D call. The CDR3 length is 15 residues. Germline V CDR1 and CDR2: SEHNR, FQNEAQ (reference sequence). V was trimmed by 1 base and J by 2 bases, leaving 8 bases between them. The CDR3 DNA, read in part, is TGTGCCAGCAGCTTAGAGCCCCGGACTAATGAAAAA. Amino acid sequence: CASSLEPRTNEK. The full CDR3 protein is CASSLEPRTNEKLFF.

Ten or more counts support this clone. The read terminates 3 residues ahead of where the CDR3 ends, so the germline J gene completes it. The chain couples TRBV12-5 to TRBJ2-1; 8 bases are shared with TRBD1. Trimming at V came to 4 bases and at J to 3 bases, leaving 5 bases not matched to a gene. Germline V CDR1 and CDR2: LGHNT, FRNRAP. The CDR3 extends over 15 amino acids. The DNA read from the CDR3 is TGTGCTAGTGGTTCGTCAGGGGGCCTCTACAATGAG. The encoded protein is CASGSSGGLYNE. From start to end, the CDR3 is CASGSSGGLYNEQFF. Complete variable domain (other parts from reference TRBV12-5 and TRBJ2-1): DARVTQTPRHKVTEMGQEVTMRCQPILGHNTVFWYRQTMMQGLELLAYFRNRAPLDDSGMPKDRFSAEMPDATLATLKIQPSEPRDSAVYFCASGSSGGLYNEQFFGPGTRLTVL.

This clone has a count of ten or more. The sequence runs out 3 residues before the end of the CDR3; the remainder is reconstructed from the germline J gene. The gene calls are TRBV19 and TRBJ2-5; 7 bases align to TRBD1. After removal of 0 bases from V and 4 bases from J, the junction contained 2 bases not matched to a gene. This CDR3 has 14 amino acids. CDR1 is LNHDA, CDR2 SQIVND, per germline (reference sequence). The CDR3 DNA, read in part, is TGTGCCAGTAGTATAGATTCAGGGGGAGAGACC. It codes for CASSIDSGGET. The complete CDR3 reads CASSIDSGGETQYF.

A note on this clone: The read gets to within 3 residues of the CDR3 end, and the germline J gene fills in the rest. V is TRBV30 and J is TRBJ2-4; weak D call: TRBD1 (5 bases). CDR1 and CDR2 (germline): GTSNPN, SVGIG (reference sequence). CDR3 length equals 15 residues. This CDR3 reads CAWSVRGPINYGQYF. Incomplete CDR3 DNA: TGTGCCTGGAGTGTAAGGGGCCCGATCAACTATGGT.

Many counts were recorded for this clone. The read is 3 residues too short to cover the CDR3 end, so that end is filled in from the germline J gene. V and J are TRBV10-2 and TRBJ1-2, with TRBD1 identical over 11 bases. Germline CDR1 reads WSHSY; CDR2 reads SAAADI. Trimming at V came to 7 bases and at J to 7 bases, leaving 5 bases not matched to a gene. The CDR3 length is 13 residues. CDR3 DNA, as far as it was read: TGCGCCAGCACCCCGGACAGGGGGCTTGGC. This sequence encodes CASTPDRGLG. The CDR3 reads in full as CASTPDRGLGYTF.

This clone was observed at least ten times. The CDR3 goes on 3 residues after the read ends, and that part is filled in from the germline J gene. This sequence joins TRBV30 and TRBJ2-3, with 7 nucleotides matching TRBD1. Germline CDR1 is GTSNPN and CDR2 is SVGIG (reference sequence). Trimming at V came to 3 bases and at J to 6 bases, leaving 12 bases not matched to a gene. This CDR3 comprises 15 residues. CDR3 sequence reads: CAWRPGTATGDTQYF. The DNA read from the CDR3 is TGTGCCTGGAGACCAGGGACAGCAACCGGCGATACG.

This clone was seen a handful of times. The observed sequence ends 3 residues before the CDR3 terminus, with the missing tail filled in from the germline J gene. The rearrangement uses TRBV19 and TRBJ1-2; D gene unclear. This CDR3 has 13 amino acids. CDR1 LNHDA and CDR2 SQIVND come from the germline V gene (reference sequence). CDR3 sequence: CASGRSQSYDYTF. The CDR3 bases that were read are TGTGCCAGTGGCCGCTCCCAGTCTTACGAC. The entire variable domain, with the rest obtained from reference TRBV19 and TRBJ1-2, is as follows: DGGITQSPKYLFRKEGQNVTLSCEQNLNHDAMYWYRQDPGQGLRLIYYSQIVNDFQKGDIAEGYSVSREKKESFPLTVTSAQKNPTAFYLCASGRSQSYDYTFGSGTRLTVV.

This clone was seen ten or more times. The CDR3 is cut off 3 residues early in the read; its end comes from the germline J gene. The chain employs TRBV5-1 and TRBJ1-1; possible D gene TRBD1, 5 bases. Germline CDR1 SGHRS, CDR2 YFSETQ. The CDR3 is 14 amino acids. The CDR3 loop is CASLQSQGPGEAFF. The sequenced CDR3 bases are TGCGCCAGCCTTCAAAGTCAGGGTCCCGGGGAA.

In this sample, this clone turned up many times. The read halts 3 residues ahead of the CDR3 end, with the missing end drawn from the germline J gene. This sequence joins TRBV20-1 and TRBJ2-3, with TRBD2 identical over 8 bases. The ends lost 5 bases at V and 5 bases at J; junction bases unmatched: 12. Looked up from germline, CDR1 is DFQATT and CDR2 is SNEGSKA (reference sequence). The CDR3 has 15 residues. The DNA read from the CDR3 is TGCAGTGCTGGCCTTGGAACTAGCGGACTAGATACG. Translating it yields CSAGLGTSGLDT. The complete CDR3 sequence is CSAGLGTSGLDTQYF.

This clone came up many times. From the germline J gene comes the end of the CDR3, since the read stops 3 residues before it. This rearrangement joins TRBV2 to TRBJ2-7, with 14 positions matching TRBD2. Trimming took 7 bases from V and 3 from J; bases not matched to a gene: 8. Germline-derived CDR1 and CDR2 are SNHLY and FYNNEI. The CDR3 sequence is 16 residues long. The sequenced part of the CDR3 DNA is TGTGCCAGCAAACCGACTAGCGGGGGGGGGATCTACGAG. It translates to CASKPTSGGGIYE. The whole CDR3 sequence is CASKPTSGGGIYEQYF.